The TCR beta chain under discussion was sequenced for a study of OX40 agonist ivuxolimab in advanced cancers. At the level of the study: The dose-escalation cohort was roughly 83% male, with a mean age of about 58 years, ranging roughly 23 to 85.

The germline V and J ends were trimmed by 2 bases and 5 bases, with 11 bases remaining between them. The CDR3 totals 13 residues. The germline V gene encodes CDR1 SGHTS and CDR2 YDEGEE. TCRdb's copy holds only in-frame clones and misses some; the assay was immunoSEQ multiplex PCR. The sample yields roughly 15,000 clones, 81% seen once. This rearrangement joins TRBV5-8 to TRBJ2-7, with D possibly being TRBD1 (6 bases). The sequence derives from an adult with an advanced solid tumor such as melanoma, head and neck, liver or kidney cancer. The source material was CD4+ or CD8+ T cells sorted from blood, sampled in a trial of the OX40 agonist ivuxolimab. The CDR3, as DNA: TGTGCCAGCAGCTTCCGGACAGAAGACGAGCAGTACTTC. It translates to CASSFRTEDEQYF.